The sequence of this T cell receptor (beta chain) was determined in a study of blood T cell repertoires in COVID-19. The wider study: COVID-19 samples, acute and convalescent, were from the United States, Italy and Spain.

CDR1 is SGHAT and CDR2 is FQDESV in the germline V gene (reference sequence). V was clipped by 11 bases and J by 4 bases; unmatched bases: 14. This CDR3 comprises 15 residues. The assay was immunoSEQ multiplex PCR, and TCRdb's table has in-frame clones only and misses some. The sample holds some 100,000 clones; roughly 89% are singletons and the top ten take approximately 5.1%. This sequence originates from a man aged 70-80 years with acute or convalescent COVID-19. Sequenced: peripheral blood. V and J are TRBV11-1 and TRBJ2-1; 7 bases line up with TRBD2. Written as DNA, the CDR3 is TGTGCCGGCGCCCGCGGTAGCGGGCCTTACAATGAGCAGTTCTTC. Amino acids: CAGARGSGPYNEQFF.